Detailed here is one T cell receptor beta chain. The antigen remains unidentified. Second-dose recipients at about 4 or about 12 weeks were treated as one pooled group. The sample is drawn from a study of T cell responses to AZD1222 COVID-19 vaccine. Overall study findings and caveats: In the spike-specific TCR repertoire, nearly half reportedly target unmutated variant regions. The breadth and depth of Spike-specific TCRs increased once two AZD1222 doses had been given.

Repertoires were generated with immunoSEQ multiplex PCR, while TCRdb's copy carries only in-frame clones and drops some. The sample has about 51,000 clones; approximately 90% are singletons. The V end lost 4 bases, the J end lost 4 bases, and 15 bases lay between the germline ends. CDR1 is MDHEN and CDR2 is SYDVKM in the germline V gene. The CDR3 has 15 amino acids. This chain connects TRBV28 to TRBJ2-3; D uncertain. This TCR came from an adult who received the AZD1222 COVID-19 vaccine. The sample in question was peripheral blood, obtained 28 days after the second AZD1222 dose. The CDR3 DNA reads as TGTGCCAGCAGTTCGTTTGGTGGGGTTTCAGATACGCAGTATTTT. This codes for CASSSFGGVSDTQYF.